This T cell receptor (beta chain) was captured by sequencing in a study of graft-versus-host responses after intestinal transplantation. Study background: Every transplant recipient was induced with anti-thymocyte globulin, then maintained on tacrolimus and steroids for 2 to 3 years. Study results and caveats: GvH clones were identified in recipient marrow, with some first appearing in ileum or blood. Across patients carrying graft-donor T cell macrochimerism, allografts held high graft-versus-host to host-versus-graft clonal ratios.

Note on this clone: Antigen unknown.

The length of the CDR3 is 14 residues. V dropped 5 bases and J dropped 2; count of bases not matched to a gene: 6. CDR1 and CDR2 (germline): LNHDA, SQIVND (reference sequence). Profiling relied on immunoSEQ multiplex PCR, and the TCRdb table lists in-frame clones only, not all of them. The sample includes roughly 45,000 clones, about 95% of them seen just once. The sample here was PBMCs, taken approximately 360 days after intestinal transplant. The genes are TRBV19 and TRBJ2-7, with 7 bases that match TRBD1. This clonotype was sampled from a human patient who received an intestinal transplant, so some T cells may come from the graft donor. The CDR3 reads CASSGRQGAYEQYF. Here the CDR3 DNA reads TGTGCCAGTAGTGGGAGACAGGGAGCCTACGAGCAGTACTTC.